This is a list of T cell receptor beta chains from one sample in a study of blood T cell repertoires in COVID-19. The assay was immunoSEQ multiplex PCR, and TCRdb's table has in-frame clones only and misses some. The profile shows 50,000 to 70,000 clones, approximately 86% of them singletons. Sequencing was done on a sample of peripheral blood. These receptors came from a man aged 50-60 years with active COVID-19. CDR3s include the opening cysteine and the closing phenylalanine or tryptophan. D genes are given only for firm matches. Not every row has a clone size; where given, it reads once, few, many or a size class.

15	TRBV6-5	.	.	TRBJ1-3	CASSNGVSAGNTIYF	TGTGCCAGCAGTAACGGGGTATCGGCCGGAAACACCATATATTTT
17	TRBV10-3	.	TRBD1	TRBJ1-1	CAISAAYPQGPSTEAFF	TGTGCCATCAGTGCCGCCTACCCACAGGGGCCGAGCACTGAAGCTTTCTTT
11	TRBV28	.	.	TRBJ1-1	CASSLYTEAFF	TGTGCCAGCAGTTTGTATACTGAAGCTTTCTTT
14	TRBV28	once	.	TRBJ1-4	CASRWRRGNEKLFF	TGTGCCAGCAGGTGGCGCAGGGGTAATGAAAAACTGTTTTTT
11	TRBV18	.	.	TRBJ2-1	CASSPEVKQFF	TGTGCCAGCTCACCAGAGGTCAAGCAGTTCTTC
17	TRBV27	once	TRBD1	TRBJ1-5	CASSFRPPGQGTQPQHF	TGTGCCAGCAGTTTCCGCCCTCCGGGACAGGGGACCCAGCCCCAGCATTTT
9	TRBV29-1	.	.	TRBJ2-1	CSVPDEQFF	TGCAGCGTCCCGGATGAGCAGTTCTTC
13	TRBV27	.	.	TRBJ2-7	CASSSYRISEQYF	TGTGCCAGCAGTTCGTACAGGATATCCGAGCAGTACTTC
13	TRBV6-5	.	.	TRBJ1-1	CASSLTENTEAFF	TGTGCCAGCAGTTTGACAGAAAACACTGAAGCTTTCTTT
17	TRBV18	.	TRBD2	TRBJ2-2	CASSLHSGSQGTGELFF	TGTGCCAGCTCACTACATAGCGGGAGCCAGGGCACCGGGGAGCTGTTTTTT
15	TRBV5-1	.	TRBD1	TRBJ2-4	CASSLGGGQGYIQYF	TGCGCCAGCAGCTTAGGTGGGGGACAGGGTTACATTCAGTACTTC